The 22 T cell receptor beta chains below all came from one sample that was sequenced in a study of blood T cell repertoires in COVID-19 (TCRdb year 2020). Library preparation used the immunoSEQ multiplex PCR assay. Held by TCRdb, this immuneACCESS table contains in-frame sequences only and omits some clones. Under half of the omission traces to an unresolved V gene where checked; the cause of the rest is unknown. For this sample there are about 280,000 clones; roughly nine tenths appear just once. The top ten clonotypes cover about 5.5% of the sample. Sequencing input: PBMCs or T cells enriched from blood (not recorded which). These receptors all stem from a woman aged 40-49 years who had recovered from COVID-19.

The rearrangement links TRBV7-8 to TRBJ1-6; TRBD1 is a possible D gene (6 bases). V was pared by 5 bases and J by 18 bases, with 20 bases between. Germline V CDR1 and CDR2: SGHVS, FQNEAQ. The CDR3 is 13 amino acids. CDR3 region: CASSLGTNDKTHF. The CDR3 DNA is TGTGCCAGCAGCCTCGGGACAAATGATAAGACCCACTTT.

This CDR3 is CASRKGGSTDTQYF. DNA of the CDR3: TGTGCCAGCCGAAAGGGAGGGAGCACAGATACGCAGTATTTT. V is TRBV3-1 (or the pseudogene TRBV3-2) and J is TRBJ2-3, with 7 positions matching TRBD2. The J segment lost 0 bases and the V segment lost 8 bases, leaving 5 bases of the junction unmatched. This CDR3 has 14 residues. Germline lookup yields CDR1 LGHDT and CDR2 YNNKEL (reference sequence).

V gene TRBV18 combines with J gene TRBJ1-1; no definite D call. V lost 3 bases to trimming and J lost 2 bases, with 4 bases between them. Germline V gene lookup returns CDR1 KGHSH and CDR2 LQKENI. CDR3 length equals 12 residues. CDR3 coding DNA: TGTGCCAGCTCACCTATCAACACTGAAGCTTTCTTT. As protein: CASSPINTEAFF.

This chain's CDR3 is CASSIRGQMLGGKLFF. CDR3 DNA: TGTGCCAGTAGTATACGGGGACAGATGCTCGGTGGAAAACTGTTTTTT. The chain employs TRBV19 and TRBJ1-4; 7 bases match TRBD1. CDR3 length: 16 amino acids. The V and J ends lost 2 bases and 10 bases, in that order; junction bases with no gene match: 13. CDR1 is LNHDA, CDR2 SQIVND, per germline (reference sequence).

There are a few counts of this clone. The chain has TRBV7-2 and TRBJ2-3, with D perhaps matching TRBD2 (6 bases). This CDR3 is 18 amino acids long. V gave up 3 bases and J gave up 2 bases, with 21 bases separating them. CDR1 and CDR2 (germline): SGHTA, FQGNSA. CDR3 region: CASSFLGTSSAFTDTQYF. Written as DNA, the CDR3 is TGTGCCAGCAGCTTCCTCGGTACTAGCTCAGCGTTCACAGATACGCAGTATTTT. Together with reference TRBV7-2 and TRBJ2-3, the CDR3 gives the full variable domain: GAGVSQSPSNKVTEKGKDVELRCDPISGHTALYWYRQSLGQGLEFLIYFQGNSAPDKSGLPSDRFSAERTGGSVSTLTIQRTQQEDSAVYLCASSFLGTSSAFTDTQYFGPGTRLTVL.

The J gene is TRBJ1-2, the V gene TRBV5-8; a weak D match, TRBD1 (5 bases). Germline loops: CDR1 SGHTS, CDR2 YDEGEE. The CDR3 totals 12 residues. Trimming removed 2 bases at V and 6 bases at J, with 8 bases between. The CDR3 coding sequence is TGTGCCAGCAGCTTCCAAGGGGATGGCTACACCTTC. Translated, it gives CASSFQGDGYTF.

CDR3 nucleotides: TGTGCCAGCAGCGCCGGGACTGGGGGACTCAATGAGCAGTTCTTC. Amino acids: CASSAGTGGLNEQFF. The gene calls are TRBV9 and TRBJ2-1, with D perhaps matching TRBD2 (6 bases). CDR3 length: 15 residues. Trimming pared 3 bases from V and 6 bases from J, leaving 16 bases between. The germline CDR1 and CDR2 sequences are SGDLS and YYNGEE.

This chain connects TRBV18 to TRBJ2-1; TRBD1 aligns across 10 bases. CDR1 is KGHSH, CDR2 LQKENI, per germline. V lost 6 bases to trimming and J lost 0 bases; unmatched junction nucleotides: 14. The CDR3 spans 19 residues. CDR3 sequence: CASSPGTGARINSYNEQFF. Here the CDR3 DNA reads TGTGCCAGCTCCCCGGGGACAGGGGCCCGAATTAACTCCTACAATGAGCAGTTCTTC.

This chain connects TRBV5-6 to TRBJ2-7; TRBD1 aligns across 10 bases. V was pared by 3 bases and J by 2 bases, with 5 bases of the junction left unmatched. The germline V gene encodes CDR1 SGHDT and CDR2 YYEEEE. This CDR3 has 15 residues. The chain's CDR3 is CASSWGTGVPYEQYF. CDR3 in DNA: TGTGCCAGCAGCTGGGGGACAGGGGTACCCTACGAGCAGTACTTC.

V gene TRBV7-9 combines with J gene TRBJ1-5; maybe TRBD1 (6 bases). Germline assignment: CDR1 SEHNR and CDR2 FQNEAQ (reference sequence). Deletions cut 3 bases from V and 4 bases from J, with 13 bases between. The CDR3 covers 15 residues. CDR3 region: CASSFSGQKNQPQHF. The CDR3 DNA is TGTGCCAGCAGCTTTTCGGGACAAAAGAATCAGCCCCAGCATTTT.

In this sample, this clone turned up a few times. The chain has TRBV28 and TRBJ1-6, with 7 bases aligning to TRBD1. This CDR3 region has 17 residues. Looked up from germline, CDR1 is MDHEN and CDR2 is SYDVKM. V dropped 3 bases and J dropped 4; count of bases not matched to a gene: 9. CDR3 DNA: TGTGCCAGCAGTTTCCGACAGGGAGGTACATATAATTCACCCCTCCACTTT. Protein product: CASSFRQGGTYNSPLHF.

This chain joins TRBV29-1 and TRBJ2-2, with 7 bases matching TRBD2. Losses at the gene ends were 0 bases for V and 1 base for J; bases not matched to a gene: 2. Germline V gene data show CDR1 as SQVTM and CDR2 as ANQGSEA. The CDR3 is made up of 15 amino acids. The CDR3 reads CSVEDRTRNTGELFF. The CDR3, as DNA: TGCAGCGTTGAAGATCGGACTAGGAACACCGGGGAGCTGTTTTTT.

The sample holds a few counts of this clone. The genes are TRBV27 and TRBJ2-1; 11 nucleotides match TRBD1. The CDR3 is 15 residues long. V shed 8 bases, J shed 0 bases, and the junction held 3 bases outside the gene matches. Per the germline V gene, CDR1 is MNHEY and CDR2 is SMNVEV (reference sequence). The DNA of the CDR3 is TGTGCCAGCGGGGACAGGGGGAGCTCCTACAATGAGCAGTTCTTC. Its translation is CASGDRGSSYNEQFF.

The gene calls are TRBV3-1 (or the pseudogene TRBV3-2) and TRBJ1-1; D not certain. Germline loops: CDR1 LGHDT, CDR2 YNNKEL (reference sequence). The V end was cut by 3 bases, the J end by 1 base, with 12 bases between. This CDR3 is built from 15 residues. This CDR3 reads CASSHLELSNTEAFF. The CDR3 DNA is TGTGCCAGCAGCCATCTTGAGTTGTCGAACACTGAAGCTTTCTTT.

This chain links TRBV18 with TRBJ2-3; no clear D. Germline loops: CDR1 KGHSH, CDR2 LQKENI. The CDR3 is made up of 14 amino acids. V lost 0 bases, J lost 4 bases, and 8 bases lay in between. The DNA of the CDR3 is TGTGCCAGCTCACCACCCCCAGTTGCAGATACGCAGTATTTT. Its protein is CASSPPPVADTQYF.

This clone was detected only a few times. The chain has TRBV2 and TRBJ1-2, with 8 bases that match TRBD1. Trimming at V came to 6 bases and at J to 4 bases, leaving 10 bases not matched to a gene. The CDR3 has 15 residues. Germline V CDR1 and CDR2: SNHLY, FYNNEI. The CDR3 DNA reads as TGTGCCAGCAGACCAGTCGGACAGGGATTCTATGGCTACACCTTC. Translation gives CASRPVGQGFYGYTF. The full variable domain, rest sourced from reference TRBV2 and TRBJ1-2, is EPEVTQTPSHQVTQMGQEVILRCVPISNHLYFYWYRQILGQKVEFLVSFYNNEISEKSEIFDDQFSVERPDGSNFTLKIRSTKLEDSAMYFCASRPVGQGFYGYTFGSGTRLTVV.

The chain couples TRBV7-9 to TRBJ2-7; 7 bases agree with TRBD1. This CDR3 has 13 residues. Trimming cost V 8 bases and J 3 bases; bases outside gene matches: 7. The V gene's germline CDR1 is SEHNR and CDR2 FQNEAQ (reference sequence). CDR3 nucleotides: TGTGCCAGCTCAACGGGACAGTACTACGAGCAGTACTTC. This encodes CASSTGQYYEQYF.

This chain uses TRBV7-4 with TRBJ2-7, with 8 bases fitting TRBD2. CDR3 size: 14 residues. Germline CDR1 is SGHVT and CDR2 is SQSDAQ. J was trimmed by 5 bases and V by 5 bases; bases with no gene match: 8. CDR3 sequence reads: CASSAGTSPHEQYF. As DNA, the CDR3 is TGTGCCAGCAGCGCCGGGACTAGTCCCCACGAGCAGTACTTC.

The V gene is TRBV6-5, the J gene TRBJ1-2, with D unclear. The CDR3 has 14 residues. Germline lookup yields CDR1 MNHEY and CDR2 SVGAGI. V lost 6 bases, J lost 4 bases, and 15 bases lay in between. The CDR3 DNA reads as TGTGCCAGCAGCCGAGGGCGGGTAATCTATGGCTACACCTTC. This translates into CASSRGRVIYGYTF.

V gene TRBV6-2 or TRBV6-3 combines with J gene TRBJ1-2; 8 bases align to TRBD1. This CDR3 region has 15 residues. Per the germline V gene, CDR1 is MNHEY and CDR2 is SVGEGT. The V and J ends lost 6 bases and 4 bases, in that order; junction bases with no gene match: 10. This CDR3 reads CASRYQGARSYGYTF. CDR3 DNA sequence: TGTGCCAGCAGATACCAGGGGGCGCGAAGCTATGGCTACACCTTC.

The J gene is TRBJ1-4, the V gene TRBV7-9, with D uncertain. This CDR3 is built from 12 residues. Germline V CDR1 and CDR2: SEHNR, FQNEAQ (reference sequence). Trimming left V 1 base short and J 8 bases short, with 5 bases between. CDR3 protein: CASSLDREKLFF. The CDR3 DNA reads as TGTGCCAGCAGCTTAGATCGGGAAAAACTGTTTTTT. The variable domain in full, with the rest retrieved from reference TRBV7-9 and TRBJ1-4, is DTGVSQNPRHKITKRGQNVTFRCDPISEHNRLYWYRQTLGQGPEFLTYFQNEAQLEKSRLLSDRFSAERPKGSFSTLEIQRTEQGDSAMYLCASSLDREKLFFGSGTQLSVL.

The chain is built from TRBV6-1 and TRBJ1-2; 8 nucleotides match TRBD1. CDR3 size: 16 residues. V dropped 4 bases and J dropped 4; count of bases not matched to a gene: 11. CDR1 and CDR2 (germline): MNHNS, SASEGT. DNA of the CDR3: TGTGCCAGCAGTGGTTCAGGCACGACAGGGGTCTATGGCTACACCTTC. It yields the protein CASSGSGTTGVYGYTF.